These T cell receptor beta chains were read from a single sample in a study of graft-versus-host responses after intestinal transplantation. These receptors' antigens are unknown. The protocol was immunoSEQ multiplex PCR, while the TCRdb copy is restricted to in-frame clones and leaves out a portion. Seen here are 80,000 to 100,000 clones, roughly 90% observed once, and the top ten hold around 0.1%. The material sequenced was unstimulated CD4+ T cells sorted from spleen or lymph node cells, taken before intestinal transplant. These receptors all stem from a human donor who received an intestinal transplant. The CDR3 runs from the conserved cysteine through the conserved F or W. Each record gives: V gene, J gene, CDR3 protein.

TRBV5-1,TRBJ1-6,CASSPGASPLHF
TRBV18,TRBJ1-2,CASSPLLDSPNYGYTF
TRBV9,TRBJ1-1,CASSGSRGLNTEAFF
TRBV19,TRBJ2-5,CASEGRGFQETQYF
TRBV7-2,TRBJ1-5,CASSARGGPEPNQPQHF
TRBV2,TRBJ2-7,CASTGTSGPYEQYF
TRBV4-2,TRBJ2-5,CASSPLPGGGETQYF
TRBV4-1,TRBJ1-3,CASSRGGDSRFSGNTIYF
TRBV7-8,TRBJ2-1,CASSLEGGQSYNEQFF
TRBV6-6,TRBJ1-1,CASSSPGQGARAFF
TRBV6-1,TRBJ1-5,CASSGASIGRPQHF
TRBV5-4,TRBJ2-7,CASSLAGTNSYEQYF
TRBV29-1,TRBJ1-4,CSVGGDWGGSNEKLFF
TRBV5-1,TRBJ1-4,CASSLDGTATEKLFF
TRBV5-8,TRBJ1-3,CASSQTGTGNTIYF
TRBV6-1,TRBJ1-6,CASRRTGESPLHF
TRBV7-8,TRBJ1-2,CASSLEGGQPNYGYTF
TRBV19,TRBJ2-2,CASSIEAGIGGELFF
TRBV19,TRBJ1-5,CASSRQVTGPQPQHF
TRBV7-9,TRBJ1-1,CASSKDTTEAFF
TRBV7-2,TRBJ1-1,CASSQRTGTEAFF
TRBV6-5,TRBJ1-5,CASRRQGGQPQHF
TRBV5-4,TRBJ2-1,CASSLAGTGGAYNEQFF
TRBV5-4,TRBJ1-1,CASSLGRTEAFF
TRBV4-1,TRBJ1-4,CASSQGSATNEKLFF
TRBV5-1,TRBJ2-5,CASSLGQEQETQYF
TRBV4-1,TRBJ1-4,CASSRATGEDVTNEKLFF
TRBV19,TRBJ1-1,CASSAYTEAFF
TRBV6-1,TRBJ2-7,CASNSLSGGDHRHF
TRBV14,TRBJ1-1,CASSSQEYHRGKDTEAFF
TRBV15,TRBJ1-5,CATSIPQGDQPQHF
TRBV5-4,TRBJ1-6,CASSPGGGNSPLHF
TRBV18,TRBJ1-5,CASSLGAYSNQPQHF
TRBV5-3,TRBJ2-7,CARSPGQSLYYEQYF
TRBV2,TRBJ2-7,CASSVLGAAYEQYF
TRBV29-1,TRBJ1-1,CSVDHRRQGKTEAFF
TRBV29-1,TRBJ1-2,CSADPVHNYGYTF
TRBV5-6,TRBJ2-1,CASRWIGTGNEQFF
TRBV7-6,TRBJ2-5,CASSTIIGETQYF
TRBV5-4,TRBJ2-7,CASSPWDRDYEQYF
TRBV5-1,TRBJ2-7,CASTPGTDSYEQYF
TRBV29-1,TRBJ1-3,CSARQDPSSGNTIYF
TRBV6-1,TRBJ2-7,CASSADRNSYEQYF
TRBV7-6,TRBJ2-2,CASSLMGGNTGELFF
TRBV5-8,TRBJ1-2,CASSLDRGLNYGYTF
TRBV9,TRBJ1-2,CASSVATGGGQTYGYTF
TRBV6-1,TRBJ2-3,CASSEGTGPRGDTQYF
TRBV6-4,TRBJ1-6,CASSPGQGNSPLHF
TRBV6-1,TRBJ2-5,CASTLGGNKETQYF
TRBV29-1,TRBJ2-1,CSVQGPLHEQFF
TRBV6-5,TRBJ1-5,CASRPWTGREPQHF
TRBV5-1,TRBJ2-2,CASSPRGTSMTGELFF
TRBV5-6,TRBJ1-1,CASSFDGGQNTEAFF
TRBV2,TRBJ1-2,CASTADYGYTF
TRBV5-6,TRBJ2-1,CASSVVWTSGYNEQFF
TRBV7-9,TRBJ1-1,CASIMGQPNTEAFF
TRBV5-1,TRBJ2-7,CASSPSTGGLSHEQYF
TRBV18,TRBJ2-7,CASSPLDVYEQYF